A selection of T cell receptor beta chains follows, all from one sample in a study of blood T cell repertoires in COVID-19. This table comes from immunoSEQ multiplex PCR, and its TCRdb copy is limited to in-frame clones, with some not included. The table shows about 120,000 clones, with more than 65% occurring only once. Sequencing was carried out using peripheral blood. The receptors stem from a woman aged 65 to 85 with acute or convalescent COVID-19. Each CDR3 is given with its conserved first and last residue. The D gene is left open where the match is weak. Some rows have no size entry. The others give once, few or many, or a class for an expanded clone.

CDR3 | DNA | V | size | J | D
CASSRIQGAAGELFF | TGTGCCAGCAGCCGGATACAGGGGGCGGCCGGGGAGCTGTTTTTT | TRBV7-9 | few | TRBJ2-2 | TRBD1
CASSSPDNTQYF | TGTGCCAGCAGTTCCCCAGATAATACGCAGTATTTT | TRBV27 | . | TRBJ2-3 | .
CASSPGGQANYGYTF | TGTGCCAGCAGCCCCGGCGGGCAGGCAAACTATGGCTACACCTTC | TRBV5-4 | once | TRBJ1-2 | .
CASSYQGQGRYQPQHF | TGTGCCAGCAGTTACCAAGGACAGGGTCGGTATCAGCCCCAGCATTTT | TRBV6-6 | . | TRBJ1-5 | TRBD1
CASSQDQGPYEQYF | TGCGCCAGCAGCCAAGATCAGGGTCCCTACGAGCAGTACTTC | TRBV4-1 | . | TRBJ2-7 | .
CASSPRGQGFTGANVLTF | TGTGCCAGCAGTCCCCGGGGACAGGGCTTTACTGGGGCCAACGTCCTGACTTTC | TRBV2 | . | TRBJ2-6 | TRBD1
CSGNGLAGEGRYPPVHTDTQYF | TGCAGCGGGAACGGACTAGCGGGAGAGGGACGCTACCCGCCGGTACACACAGATACGCAGTATTTT | TRBV29-1 | once | TRBJ2-3 | TRBD2
CASSQEIGGLNTEAFF | TGTGCCAGCAGCCAAGAAATCGGGGGTTTGAACACTGAAGCTTTCTTT | TRBV3-1/TRBV3-2 | . | TRBJ1-1 | .
CASSSPGQGASGYTF | TGTGCCAGCAGTTCCCCCGGACAGGGGGCCTCTGGCTACACCTTC | TRBV27 | few | TRBJ1-2 | TRBD1
CAISSSGTGATVGGYTF | TGTGCCATCAGCTCCTCCGGGACAGGGGCAACCGTGGGGGGCTACACCTTC | TRBV10-3 | . | TRBJ1-2 | TRBD1
CLAGGPDTQYF | TGCCTAGCGGGAGGGCCAGATACGCAGTATTTT | TRBV20-1 | . | TRBJ2-3 | TRBD2
CASSLDQGRTEAFF | TGTGCCAGCAGCTTAGACCAGGGGCGGACTGAAGCTTTCTTT | TRBV7-2 | . | TRBJ1-1 | .
CATLSSETQYF | TGTGCCACCCTTTCTAGTGAGACCCAGTACTTC | TRBV10-3 | once | TRBJ2-5 | .
CASSRHRLAGGTDTQYF | TGTGCCAGCAGCCGTCACCGACTAGCGGGAGGGACAGATACGCAGTATTTT | TRBV7-6 | . | TRBJ2-3 | TRBD2
CASSISTLGLGGYTF | TGTGCCAGCAGCATATCAACTTTGGGCCTCGGAGGCTACACCTTC | TRBV11-3 | few | TRBJ1-2 | .
CASSSTGDGRDTF | TGTGCCAGCAGCTCAACAGGTGATGGAAGGGACACCTTC | TRBV7-8 | few | TRBJ1-2 | .
CASSLEGTGAGGELFF | TGTGCCAGCAGCTTAGAGGGGACAGGGGCCGGCGGGGAGCTGTTTTTT | TRBV7-8 | . | TRBJ2-2 | TRBD1
CASSPQPGFHEQYF | TGCGCCAGCAGCCCCCAACCAGGGTTCCACGAGCAGTACTTC | TRBV4-1 | . | TRBJ2-7 | .
CASSLLTGEQETQYF | TGTGCCAGCAGCTTACTGACAGGGGAGCAAGAGACCCAGTACTTC | TRBV7-8 | . | TRBJ2-5 | TRBD1
CASSYGQGNTGELFF | TGTGCCAGCAGTTACGGGCAGGGGAACACCGGGGAGCTGTTTTTT | TRBV6-2/TRBV6-3 | . | TRBJ2-2 | .
CAWSVLTGGEQYF | TGTGCCTGGAGTGTACTGACGGGAGGCGAGCAGTACTTC | TRBV30 | . | TRBJ2-7 | TRBD2
CASSERATGNTEAFF | TGCGCCAGCAGTGAGAGGGCGACAGGGAACACTGAAGCTTTCTTT | TRBV10-2 | . | TRBJ1-1 | .
CASSRKQGITEAFF | TGTGCCAGTAGTAGGAAGCAGGGTATCACTGAAGCTTTCTTT | TRBV19 | . | TRBJ1-1 | .
CASSFNTDTQYF | TGCGCCAGCAGCTTCAACACAGATACGCAGTATTTT | TRBV5-1 | few | TRBJ2-3 | .
CASSSQQGGNSPLHF | TGTGCCAGCAGCTCCCAGCAGGGGGGCAATTCACCCCTCCACTTT | TRBV5-4 | . | TRBJ1-6 | TRBD1
CASSQNRGRVTPLHF | TGTGCCAGCAGCCAAAACAGGGGGCGCGTGACACCCCTCCACTTT | TRBV27 | many | TRBJ1-6 | TRBD1
CASSSNTGNTEAFF | TGTGCCAGCAGCTCCAACACAGGGAACACTGAAGCTTTCTTT | TRBV7-9 | . | TRBJ1-1 | .
CASSKDRFSNQPQHF | TGTGCCAGCAGTAAGGACAGGTTTAGCAATCAGCCCCAGCATTTT | TRBV6-5 | . | TRBJ1-5 | TRBD1
CSGKTGMNTEAFF | TGCAGCGGAAAGACAGGGATGAACACTGAAGCTTTCTTT | TRBV29-1 | many | TRBJ1-1 | TRBD1
CASSPPTSRNEQFF | TGTGCCAGCAGCCCCCCGACTAGCCGCAATGAGCAGTTCTTC | TRBV7-6 | . | TRBJ2-1 | TRBD2
CASSYAGGAYEKLFF | TGTGCCAGCAGTTACGCGGGGGGCGCTTACGAAAAACTGTTTTTT | TRBV6-5 | . | TRBJ1-4 | .
CASSLARDSNQPQHF | TGTGCCAGCTCACTGGCCAGGGATAGCAATCAGCCCCAGCATTTT | TRBV18 | once | TRBJ1-5 | .
CASSPGPGAGYTF | TGTGCCAGCAGTCCCGGCCCAGGGGCTGGCTACACCTTC | TRBV12-3/TRBV12-4 | . | TRBJ1-2 | .
CASSSSGRKHAEAFF | TGTGCCAGCAGTTCTAGCGGGAGGAAGCACGCTGAAGCTTTCTTT | TRBV7-8 | . | TRBJ1-1 | .
CASSLEQGAWSPLHF | TGTGCCAGCAGCTTGGAACAGGGGGCCTGGTCACCCCTCCACTTT | TRBV5-5 | . | TRBJ1-6 | TRBD1
CASQFLQGGETQYF | TGTGCCAGCCAATTCCTCCAGGGGGGAGAGACCCAGTACTTC | TRBV6-5 | . | TRBJ2-5 | .
CASSLKTGGDTEAFF | TGTGCCAGCAGTTTAAAAACAGGGGGCGACACTGAAGCTTTCTTT | TRBV28 | . | TRBJ1-1 | TRBD1
CASSLLGTASYEQYF | TGCGCCAGCAGCTTACTGGGGACAGCTTCCTACGAGCAGTACTTC | TRBV5-1 | . | TRBJ2-7 | TRBD1
CASSKVGGGAITDTQYF | . | TRBV21-1 | . | TRBJ2-3 | .
CASSQYQGLRNTGELFF | TGTGCCAGCAGCCAATATCAGGGCCTCCGGAACACCGGGGAGCTGTTTTTT | TRBV14 | . | TRBJ2-2 | .
CAWSVTGANSPLHF | TGTGCCTGGAGTGTTACAGGGGCCAATTCACCCCTCCACTTT | TRBV30 | few | TRBJ1-6 | TRBD1
CATRLDRGNNEQFF | TGTGCCACCAGGTTGGACAGGGGAAACAATGAGCAGTTCTTC | TRBV15 | . | TRBJ2-1 | TRBD1
CASSQDRRRLRETQYF | TGTGCCAGCAGCCAAGATCGGAGAAGGTTACGAGAGACCCAGTACTTC | TRBV14 | few | TRBJ2-5 | .
CASSPFGGGNTEAFF | TGTGCCAGCAGCCCCTTCGGGGGGGGGAACACTGAAGCTTTCTTT | TRBV3-1/TRBV3-2 | few | TRBJ1-1 | .
CASSLEGTSGTYEQYF | TGTGCCAGCAGCTTAGAAGGGACTAGCGGAACCTACGAGCAGTACTTC | TRBV11-2 | . | TRBJ2-7 | TRBD2